Here is one T cell receptor (beta chain) with its context. The V and J ends lost 4 bases and 8 bases, in that order; junction bases with no gene match: 6. CDR1 is SGHRS and CDR2 is YFSETQ in the germline V gene. The CDR3 loop spans 15 amino acids. The entry originates in a study of cytomegalovirus exposure and HLA in healthy donors. PCR amplification relied on 60 Vbeta primers (plus 13 Jbeta primers). Method: immunoSEQ multiplex PCR; TCRdb's copy keeps in-frame clones and lacks some. The table has over 150,000 clones, 65% to 70% seen once. What was sequenced was PBMCs. V and J are TRBV5-1 and TRBJ2-1, with 13 positions matching TRBD2. The source of this sequence is a young woman in good health and CMV-seropositive. CDR3 nucleotides: TGCGCCAGCAGCCCGGGACTAGCGGGGAAGGATGAGCAGTTCTTC. Protein: CASSPGLAGKDEQFF.